This TCR beta chain was obtained from a study of blood T cell repertoires in COVID-19. Overall study context: The United States, Italy and Spain supplied acute and convalescent COVID-19 samples. From T cells, B-cell-depleted T cells, or PBMCs came the material, which was cDNA or gDNA.

Source study methods: Reference gene primer amplification gave estimated nucleated cell counts. TCRdb's table, derived via immunoSEQ multiplex PCR, lists solely in-frame clones and lacks some. That table supplies the V and J calls and clone size; D and trimming were determined from the DNA. The repertoire consists of tens of thousands of clones, with 75% to 85% occurring once and the leading ten covering around 5.2%. The CDR3 loop spans 13 amino acids. The V and J ends lost 3 bases and 10 bases respectively, with 10 bases between them. This clonotype was obtained from a woman aged 70-85 years with acute or convalescent COVID-19. The sequenced sample consisted of peripheral blood. The rearrangement links TRBV12-3 or TRBV12-4 to TRBJ1-6; perhaps TRBD1 as D (5 bases). The CDR3 sequence: CASSLGQGSPLHF. The CDR3 nucleotides are TGTGCCAGCAGTTTGGGCCAGGGATCACCCCTCCACTTT.